This paragraph reports one T cell receptor beta chain. Arm-PCR of CDR3 regions and iRepertoire HTBI primers were the basis on which TCR beta libraries were built. TCRdb ran MiXCR on the multiplex PCR reads and lists one entry per CDR3 protein. Among hundreds of thousands of distinct CDR3 sequences, about 12% were seen once, and the ten largest hold around 10%. The time point was: newly diagnosed GD, antithyroid drugs for less than 3 months. After RNA was extracted from PBMCs, the TCR library was made from it. The data were obtained in a study of regulatory T cells in long-lasting Graves disease. CDR1 and CDR2 (germline): SGHTA, FQGNSA. CDR3 length: 15 amino acids. The J segment lost 4 bases and the V segment lost 1 base, leaving 4 bases of the junction unmatched. This same sample was also taken into another study, of T cells in Graves' hyperthyroidism and ophthalmopathy. That work states: With a duration under 2 months, the hyperthyroidism was newly diagnosed in patients aged 18 to 65. Investigators excluded patients with uncontrolled infection, other autoimmune disease, pregnancy or lactation. A model using 13 V-J features told ophthalmopathy apart from stable hyperthyroidism. With a median lead of about 6.9 months before onset, the model predicted ophthalmopathy.

Material: peripheral blood mononuclear cells (PBMCs), obtained at new diagnosis, from a patient treated with antithyroid drugs. This receptor was obtained from a young woman with Graves disease. This chain joins TRBV7-2 and TRBJ2-1; TRBD2 aligns across 7 bases. The CDR3 loop is CASSLGTRWYNEQFF. CDR3 DNA: TGTGCCAGCAGCTTAGGGACTAGGTGGTACAATGAGCAGTTCTTC.